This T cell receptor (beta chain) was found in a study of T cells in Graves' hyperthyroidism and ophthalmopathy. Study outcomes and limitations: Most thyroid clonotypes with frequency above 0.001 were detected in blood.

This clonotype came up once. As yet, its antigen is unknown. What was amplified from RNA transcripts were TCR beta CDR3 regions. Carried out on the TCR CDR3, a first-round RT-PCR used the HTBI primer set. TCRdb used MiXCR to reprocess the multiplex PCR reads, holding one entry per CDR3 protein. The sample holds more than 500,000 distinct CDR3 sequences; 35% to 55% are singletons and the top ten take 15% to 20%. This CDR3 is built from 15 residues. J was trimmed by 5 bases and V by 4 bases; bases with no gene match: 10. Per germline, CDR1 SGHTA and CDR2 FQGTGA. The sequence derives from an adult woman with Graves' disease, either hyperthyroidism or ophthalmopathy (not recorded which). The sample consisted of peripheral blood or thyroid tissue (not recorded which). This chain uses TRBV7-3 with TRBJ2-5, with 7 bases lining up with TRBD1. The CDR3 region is CASSSRGLSPETQYF. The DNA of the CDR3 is TGTGCCAGCAGCTCAAGGGGGCTTAGTCCGGAGACCCAGTACTTC.